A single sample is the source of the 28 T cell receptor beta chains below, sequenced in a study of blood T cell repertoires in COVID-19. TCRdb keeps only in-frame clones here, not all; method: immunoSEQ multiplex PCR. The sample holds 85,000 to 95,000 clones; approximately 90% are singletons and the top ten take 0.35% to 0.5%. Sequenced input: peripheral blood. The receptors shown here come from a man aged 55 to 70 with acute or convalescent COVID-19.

The CDR3 loop is CASSLDRDFQETQYF. In nucleotides, the CDR3 is TGTGCCAGCAGCTTGGACAGGGACTTCCAAGAGACCCAGTACTTC. J is TRBJ2-5 and V is TRBV7-3, with 8 bases matching TRBD1. The CDR3 covers 15 residues. V was clipped by 3 bases and J by 1 base; unmatched bases: 4. CDR1 and CDR2 (germline): SGHTA, FQGTGA.

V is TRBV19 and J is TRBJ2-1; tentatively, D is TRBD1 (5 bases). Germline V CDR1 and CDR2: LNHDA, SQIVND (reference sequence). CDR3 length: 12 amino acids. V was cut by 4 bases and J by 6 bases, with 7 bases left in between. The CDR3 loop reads CASSTRGNEQFF. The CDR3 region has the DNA TGTGCCAGTAGTACTAGGGGCAATGAGCAGTTCTTC. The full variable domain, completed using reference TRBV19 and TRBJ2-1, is DGGITQSPKYLFRKEGQNVTLSCEQNLNHDAMYWYRQDPGQGLRLIYYSQIVNDFQKGDIAEGYSVSREKKESFPLTVTSAQKNPTAFYLCASSTRGNEQFFGPGTRLTVL.

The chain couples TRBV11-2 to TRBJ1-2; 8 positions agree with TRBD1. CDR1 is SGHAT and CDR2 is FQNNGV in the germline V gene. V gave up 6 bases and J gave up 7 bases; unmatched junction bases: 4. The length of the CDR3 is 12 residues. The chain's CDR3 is CASRQGAVGYTF. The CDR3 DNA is TGTGCCAGCAGGCAGGGGGCGGTTGGCTACACCTTC.

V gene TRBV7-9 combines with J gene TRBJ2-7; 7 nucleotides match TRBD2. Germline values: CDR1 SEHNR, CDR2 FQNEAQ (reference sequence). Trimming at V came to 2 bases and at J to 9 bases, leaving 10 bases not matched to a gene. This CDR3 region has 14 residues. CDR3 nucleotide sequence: TGTGCCAGCAGCTTACGCGGGAGTGGGCCGAGGCAGTACTTC. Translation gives CASSLRGSGPRQYF. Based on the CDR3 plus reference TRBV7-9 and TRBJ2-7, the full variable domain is DTGVSQNPRHKITKRGQNVTFRCDPISEHNRLYWYRQTLGQGPEFLTYFQNEAQLEKSRLLSDRFSAERPKGSFSTLEIQRTEQGDSAMYLCASSLRGSGPRQYFGPGTRLTVT.

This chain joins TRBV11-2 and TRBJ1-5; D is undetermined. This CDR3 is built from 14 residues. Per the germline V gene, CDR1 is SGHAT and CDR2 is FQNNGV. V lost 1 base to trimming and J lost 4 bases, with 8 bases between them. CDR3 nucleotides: TGTGCCAGCAGCTTAGGTAACAGAAATCAGCCCCAGCATTTT. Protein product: CASSLGNRNQPQHF.

The DNA for the CDR3 is TGCGCCAGCAGCCAAGCTACTAGCGGATTGAACACCGGGGAGCTGTTTTTT. This translates into CASSQATSGLNTGELFF. V and J are TRBV4-1 and TRBJ2-2, with TRBD2 identical over 8 bases. Germline lookup yields CDR1 MGHRA and CDR2 YSYEKL. This CDR3 comprises 17 residues. J lost 1 base, V lost 1 base, and 5 bases had no gene match.

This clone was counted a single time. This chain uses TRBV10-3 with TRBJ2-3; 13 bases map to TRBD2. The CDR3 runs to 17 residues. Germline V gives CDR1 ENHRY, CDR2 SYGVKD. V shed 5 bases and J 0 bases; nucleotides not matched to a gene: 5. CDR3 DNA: TGTGCCATCAGTTGGGGACTAGCGGGGACTAGCACAGATACGCAGTATTTT. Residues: CAISWGLAGTSTDTQYF.

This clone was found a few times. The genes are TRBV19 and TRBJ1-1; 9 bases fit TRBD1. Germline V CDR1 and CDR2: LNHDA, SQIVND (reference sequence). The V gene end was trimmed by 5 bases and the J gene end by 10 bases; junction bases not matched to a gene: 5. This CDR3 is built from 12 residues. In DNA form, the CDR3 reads TGTGCCAGTAGTGCGACAGGGGGGAGAGCTTTCTTT. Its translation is CASSATGGRAFF.

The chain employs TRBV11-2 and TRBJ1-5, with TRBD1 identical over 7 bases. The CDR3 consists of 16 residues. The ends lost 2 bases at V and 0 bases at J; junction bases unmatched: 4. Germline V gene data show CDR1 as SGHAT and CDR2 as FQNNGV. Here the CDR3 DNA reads TGTGCCAGCAGCTTATTGGCAGGGGGTAGCAATCAGCCCCAGCATTTT. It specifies CASSLLAGGSNQPQHF.

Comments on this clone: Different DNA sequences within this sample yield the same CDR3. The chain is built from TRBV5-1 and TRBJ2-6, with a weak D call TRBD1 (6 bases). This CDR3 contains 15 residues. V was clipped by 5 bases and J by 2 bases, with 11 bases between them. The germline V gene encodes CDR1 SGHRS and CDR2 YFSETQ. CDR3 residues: CASSSQGTGANVLTF. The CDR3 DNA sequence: TGCGCCAGCAGTTCACAGGGAACTGGGGCCAACGTCCTGACTTTC.

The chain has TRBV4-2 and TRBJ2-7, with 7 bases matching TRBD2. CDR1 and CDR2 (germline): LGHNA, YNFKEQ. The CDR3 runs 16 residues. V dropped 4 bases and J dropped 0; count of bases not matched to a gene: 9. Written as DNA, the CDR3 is TGTGCCAGCAGCCGGGAGGCTAGCGGTGCCTCCTACGAGCAGTACTTC. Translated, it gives CASSREASGASYEQYF.

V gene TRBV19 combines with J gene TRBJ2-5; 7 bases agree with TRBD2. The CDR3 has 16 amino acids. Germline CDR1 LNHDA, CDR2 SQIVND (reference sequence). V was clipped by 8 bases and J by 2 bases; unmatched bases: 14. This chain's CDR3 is CASGELTRAGQETQYF. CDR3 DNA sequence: TGTGCCAGTGGGGAATTAACAAGAGCGGGACAAGAGACCCAGTACTTC.

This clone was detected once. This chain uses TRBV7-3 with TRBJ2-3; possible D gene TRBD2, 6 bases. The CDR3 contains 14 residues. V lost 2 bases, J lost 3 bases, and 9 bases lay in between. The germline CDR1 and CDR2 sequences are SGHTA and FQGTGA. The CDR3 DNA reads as TGTGCCAGCAGCTTAGTAGCGGTAACAGATACGCAGTATTTT. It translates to CASSLVAVTDTQYF.

CDR3 in amino acids: CASSREQNTGELFF. Here the CDR3 DNA reads TGTGCCAGCAGCCGGGAACAGAACACCGGGGAGCTGTTTTTT. The rearrangement joins TRBV5-4 to TRBJ2-2; perhaps TRBD2 as D (5 bases). CDR3 length equals 14 residues. Germline-derived CDR1 and CDR2 are SGHNT and YYREEE (reference sequence). V shed 4 bases and J shed 1 base, with 8 bases lying between them.

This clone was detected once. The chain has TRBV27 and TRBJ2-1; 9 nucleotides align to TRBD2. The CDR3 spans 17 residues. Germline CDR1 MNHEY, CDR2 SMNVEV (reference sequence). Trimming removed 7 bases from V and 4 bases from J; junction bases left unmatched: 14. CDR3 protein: CASKPGLAQGTYNEQFF. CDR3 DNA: TGTGCCAGCAAGCCGGGACTAGCCCAAGGAACATACAATGAGCAGTTCTTC.

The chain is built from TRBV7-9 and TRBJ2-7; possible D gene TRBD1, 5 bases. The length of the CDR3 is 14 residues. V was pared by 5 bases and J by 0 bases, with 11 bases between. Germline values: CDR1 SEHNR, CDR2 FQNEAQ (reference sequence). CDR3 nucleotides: TGTGCCAGCAGCCGACAGCCTAGCTCCTACGAGCAGTACTTC. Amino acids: CASSRQPSSYEQYF.

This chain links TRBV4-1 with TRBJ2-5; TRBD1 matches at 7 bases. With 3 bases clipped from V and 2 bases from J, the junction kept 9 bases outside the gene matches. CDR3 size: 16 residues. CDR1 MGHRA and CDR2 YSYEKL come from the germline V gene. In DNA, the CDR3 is TGCGCCAGCAGCCAGAGGACAGGTCGTGGGCAAGAGACCCAGTACTTC. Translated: CASSQRTGRGQETQYF.

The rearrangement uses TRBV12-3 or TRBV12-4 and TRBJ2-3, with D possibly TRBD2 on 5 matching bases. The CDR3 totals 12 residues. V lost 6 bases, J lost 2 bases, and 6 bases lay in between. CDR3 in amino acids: CASRGLTDTQYF. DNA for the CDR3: TGTGCCAGCAGAGGACTCACAGATACGCAGTATTTT.

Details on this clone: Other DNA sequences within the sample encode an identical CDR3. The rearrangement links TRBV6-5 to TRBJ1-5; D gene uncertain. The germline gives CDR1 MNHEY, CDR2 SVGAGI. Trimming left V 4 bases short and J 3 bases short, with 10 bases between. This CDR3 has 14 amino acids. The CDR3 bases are TGTGCCAGCAGTTCGGGTCAGCACAATCAGCCCCAGCATTTT. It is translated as CASSSGQHNQPQHF.

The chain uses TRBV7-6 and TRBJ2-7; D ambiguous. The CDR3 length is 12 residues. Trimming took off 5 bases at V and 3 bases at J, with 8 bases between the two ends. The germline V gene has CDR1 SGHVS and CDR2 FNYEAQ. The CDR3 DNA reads TGTGCCAGCAGCGCGGCCGGCTACGAGCAGTACTTC. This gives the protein CASSAAGYEQYF.

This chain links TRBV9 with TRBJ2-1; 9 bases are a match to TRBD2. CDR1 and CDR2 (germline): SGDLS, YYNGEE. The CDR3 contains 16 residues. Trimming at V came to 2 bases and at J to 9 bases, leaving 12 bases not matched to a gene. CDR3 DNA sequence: TGTGCCAGCAGCGTCGCCGGGGCGGGAGGGACGCGTGAGCAGTTCTTC. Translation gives CASSVAGAGGTREQFF.

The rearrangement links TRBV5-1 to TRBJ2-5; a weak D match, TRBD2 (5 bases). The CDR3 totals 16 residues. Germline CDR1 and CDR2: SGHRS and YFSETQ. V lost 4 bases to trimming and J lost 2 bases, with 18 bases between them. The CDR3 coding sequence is TGCGCCAGCAGCCCAGGACTGCGCCCTCGGCAAGAGACCCAGTACTTC. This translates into CASSPGLRPRQETQYF.

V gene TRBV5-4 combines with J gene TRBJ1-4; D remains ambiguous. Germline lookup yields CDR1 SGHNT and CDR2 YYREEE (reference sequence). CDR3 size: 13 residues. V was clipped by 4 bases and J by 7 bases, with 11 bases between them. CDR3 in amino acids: CASSLGAVEKLFF. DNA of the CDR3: TGTGCCAGCAGCCTGGGTGCAGTTGAAAAACTGTTTTTT.

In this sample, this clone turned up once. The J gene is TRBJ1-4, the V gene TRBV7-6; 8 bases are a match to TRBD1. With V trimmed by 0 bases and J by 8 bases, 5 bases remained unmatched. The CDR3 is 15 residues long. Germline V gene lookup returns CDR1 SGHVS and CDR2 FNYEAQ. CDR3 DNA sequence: TGTGCCAGCAGCTTAGCGACAGGGGTGGGGGAAAAACTGTTTTTT. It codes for CASSLATGVGEKLFF.

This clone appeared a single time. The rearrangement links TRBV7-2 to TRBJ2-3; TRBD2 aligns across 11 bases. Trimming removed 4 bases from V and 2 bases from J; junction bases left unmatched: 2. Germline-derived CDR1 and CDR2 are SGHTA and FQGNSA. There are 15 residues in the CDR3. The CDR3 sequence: CASSSGLADTDTQYF. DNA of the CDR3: TGTGCCAGCAGCTCGGGACTAGCGGACACAGATACGCAGTATTTT.

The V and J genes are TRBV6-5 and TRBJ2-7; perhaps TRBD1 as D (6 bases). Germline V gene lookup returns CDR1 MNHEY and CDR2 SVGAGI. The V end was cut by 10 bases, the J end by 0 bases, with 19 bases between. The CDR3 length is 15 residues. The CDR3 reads CAITLSDRISYEQYF. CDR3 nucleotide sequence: TGTGCCATCACTCTTTCGGACAGAATCTCCTACGAGCAGTACTTC.

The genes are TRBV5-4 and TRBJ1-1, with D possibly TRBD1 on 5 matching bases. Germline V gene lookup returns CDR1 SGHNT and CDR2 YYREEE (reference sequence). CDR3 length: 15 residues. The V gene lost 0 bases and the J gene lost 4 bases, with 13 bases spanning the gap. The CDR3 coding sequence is TGTGCCAGCAGCTTGGGCGGGGGTCGGATCACTGAAGCTTTCTTT. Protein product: CASSLGGGRITEAFF.

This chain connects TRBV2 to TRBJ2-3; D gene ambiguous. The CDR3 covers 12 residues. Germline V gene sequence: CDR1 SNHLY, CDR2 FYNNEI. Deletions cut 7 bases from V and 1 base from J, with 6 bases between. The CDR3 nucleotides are TGTGCCAGCAACGTAGGCACAGATACGCAGTATTTT. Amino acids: CASNVGTDTQYF. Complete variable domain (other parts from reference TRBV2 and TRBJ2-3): EPEVTQTPSHQVTQMGQEVILRCVPISNHLYFYWYRQILGQKVEFLVSFYNNEISEKSEIFDDQFSVERPDGSNFTLKIRSTKLEDSAMYFCASNVGTDTQYFGPGTRLTVL.